The sequence of this TCR beta chain was determined in a study of cytomegalovirus exposure and HLA in healthy donors. PCR primers comprised 60 Vbeta and 13 Jbeta primers. Produced via immunoSEQ multiplex PCR; TCRdb's table is partial and in-frame only. The table shows roughly 130,000 clones, with around 83% occurring only once. V lost 3 bases and J lost 6; bases outside the gene matches: 11. This CDR3 region has 16 residues. Germline V gene lookup returns CDR1 KGHSH and CDR2 LQKENI. Specimen: PBMCs. V gene TRBV18 combines with J gene TRBJ1-2, with 9 bases lining up with TRBD1. This clonotype originated in a human donor in good health. The CDR3 bases are TGTGCCAGCTCACCGGAGGGACAGGGCATCTTACATGGCTACACCTTC. This gives the protein CASSPEGQGILHGYTF.